This T cell receptor (beta chain) was identified in a study of blood T cell repertoires in COVID-19 (TCRdb year 2020). Study-wide context: Samples from collaborators originated in the United States, Italy and Spain and spanned both the acute and convalescent phases of COVID-19. The material from the prospective study consisted of cDNA or gDNA derived from T cells, B-cell-depleted T cells, or PBMCs. Deeply sampled blood TCRbeta repertoires from subjects exposed to, actively infected with, or recovered from COVID-19 were included in the dataset. A freely available public database, intended as a resource for researchers studying the immune response to SARS-CoV-2, is where the repertoires were released. The samples were drawn from two sources: the first 160 participants of the ongoing ImmuneRACE study, and fewer than 1,500 subjects contributed by 6 global collaborators. Sample metadata almost always included a de-identified subject ID, COVID-19 status, age in years and sex. Where HLA class I and class II types were available, the types were taken from metadata supplied by the sample provider, not from assay-based typing. Overall study results and their limits: The quantity of clinical and demographic metadata differed by source and by participant and was supplied without curation.

Relative to germline, V is 0 bases shorter and J is 7 bases shorter, with 13 bases between their ends. The CDR3 sequence holds 14 residues, the cysteine and phenylalanine included. Only the CDR3 part of the read is kept: 42 bases, read in frame from the first base. From the germline V gene, CDR1 is SGHRS and CDR2 is YFSETQ. In Seattle, one collaborating source enrolled patients while the infection was active and tracked those patients longitudinally over the course of disease. Collaborating institutions collected whole blood in K2EDTA tubes following their own protocols. For TCRbeta analysis, collaborators shipped samples in one of three forms: frozen whole blood, isolated PBMCs, or DNA extracted from either of those sample types. Remarks on this clone: The antigen it recognizes is unknown. Base qualities are not provided; no much larger clone lies one nucleotide away.

TCRbeta CDR3 regions were amplified from genomic DNA by means of the immunoSEQ Assay, a bias-controlled multiplex PCR. In the paper's pipeline: The number of nucleated cells in each sample was estimated from the amplification of reference gene primers within the assay. Sequence reads were collapsed and filtered to measure the absolute abundance of every unique TCRbeta CDR3 rearrangement. For each sample, productive Simpson clonality was calculated as the square root of Simpson's diversity index over productive rearrangements. Held by TCRdb, this immuneACCESS table contains in-frame sequences only and omits some clones. Under half of the omission traces to an unresolved V gene where checked; the cause of the rest is unknown. For V, J and clone size, that table is used; D and trimming come from the DNA. This sample comprises 210,000 or so clones, approximately 85% of them detected only once. More than 4.5% of the sample comes from the top ten.

Material: peripheral blood. This clonotype was obtained from a man aged 45-65 years with COVID-19, enrolled during active disease. The chain links TRBV5-1 with TRBJ1-1; TRBD1 is a possible D gene, resting on 5 matching bases. The CDR3 is CASSLGQGIDEAFF. The bases are TGCGCCAGCAGCTTGGGGCAGGGAATCGATGAAGCTTTCTTT. The CDR3 plus the reference TRBV5-1 and TRBJ1-1 genes for the other parts give the full variable domain: KAGVTQTPRYLIKTRGQQVTLSCSPISGHRSVSWYQQTPGQGLQFLFEYFSETQRNKGNFPGRFSGRQFSNSRSEMNVSTLELGDSALYLCASSLGQGIDEAFFGQGTRLTVV.